These T cell receptor beta chains were read from a single sample in a study of blood T cell repertoires in COVID-19. The repertoire was sequenced with immunoSEQ multiplex PCR; TCRdb's copy has only in-frame clones and lacks some. The data contain 150,000 to 180,000 clones, 76% of them singletons. Source material: peripheral blood. The receptors come from a woman of 80 years or more with acute or convalescent COVID-19. The CDR3 runs from the conserved cysteine through the conserved F or W. A D gene is named only where the DNA matches it firmly. A row's size may be missing; if present it is once, few, many or a size class.

j_gene,abundance,v_gene,d_gene,CDR3aa,CDR3nt
TRBJ1-1,NA,TRBV2,NA,CASSELGTRNTEAFF,TGTGCCAGCAGTGAACTTGGGACAAGAAACACTGAAGCTTTCTTT
TRBJ1-2,NA,TRBV20-1,TRBD1,CSARGTEHSNYGYTF,TGCAGTGCTCGTGGGACAGAACATTCTAACTATGGCTACACCTTC
TRBJ2-1,NA,TRBV7-3,TRBD2,CASSFRAGGLNEQFF,TGTGCCAGCAGCTTCCGAGCGGGGGGCCTCAATGAGCAGTTCTTC
TRBJ2-1,few,TRBV3-1/TRBV3-2,NA,CASSQVVGNEQFF,TGTGCCAGCAGCCAAGTCGTCGGGAATGAGCAGTTCTTC
TRBJ2-7,few,TRBV7-6,TRBD2,CASSLRGTSGKSSYEQYF,TGTGCCAGCAGCTTAAGAGGCACTAGCGGGAAAAGCTCCTACGAGCAGTACTTC
TRBJ2-5,NA,TRBV6-6,TRBD2,CASSPPGLRETQYF,TGTGCCAGCAGCCCGCCGGGACTACGAGAGACCCAGTACTTC
TRBJ1-5,few,TRBV18,TRBD1,CASSRDSLGQPQHF,TGTGCCAGCTCACGGGACAGCTTGGGGCAGCCCCAGCATTTT
TRBJ2-3,few,TRBV7-8,NA,CASSSWETSTDTQYF,TGTGCCAGCAGCTCGTGGGAGACTAGCACAGATACGCAGTATTTT
TRBJ1-5,NA,TRBV12-2,NA,CASRRLHDRGNQPQHF,TGTGCAAGTCGCCGGTTACATGACAGGGGAAATCAGCCCCAGCATTTT
TRBJ1-5,once,TRBV29-1,NA,CSVESGSNQPQHF,TGCAGCGTTGAGAGCGGGAGCAATCAGCCCCAGCATTTT
TRBJ1-6,NA,TRBV30,NA,CAWSVAGNSPLHF,TGTGCCTGGAGTGTGGCAGGGAATTCACCCCTCCACTTT
TRBJ2-7,many,TRBV30,TRBD1,CAWSVGQTSYEQYF,TGTGCCTGGAGTGTGGGACAGACTTCCTACGAGCAGTACTTC
TRBJ1-2,NA,TRBV13,TRBD1,CASSQGTGSYGYTF,TGTGCCAGCAGCCAAGGGACAGGGTCCTATGGCTACACCTTC
TRBJ1-3,few,TRBV30,NA,CAWSSLKGSAGNTIYF,TGTGCCTGGAGTTCGTTGAAGGGGTCCGCTGGAAACACCATATATTTT
TRBJ1-6,NA,TRBV9,NA,CASSAGTPLNNSPLHF,TGTGCCAGCAGCGCAGGAACCCCGCTTAATAATTCACCCCTCCACTTT
TRBJ2-7,NA,TRBV6-6,TRBD1,CASSRDRDRSSYEQYF,TGTGCCAGCAGTCGAGACCGGGACAGGAGTTCCTACGAGCAGTACTTC